The 15 T cell receptor beta chains below were found in one sample sequenced in a study of human T cells and chemical hapten exposure. The time point denotes: patch test 3, about 24 weeks after DPC sensitization. Treatment noted: therapeutic diphenylcyclopropenone sensitization with weekly scalp DPC. In TCRdb, the RACE reads were re-called with MiXCR into one record per CDR3 protein. In the table there are 100,000 or so distinct CDR3 sequences, roughly a third of which are singletons. Sequencing used whole blood, obtained in connection with sensitization to the hapten diphenylcyclopropenone (DPC). These TCRs come from a man aged 35-49 years with alopecia areata. Some clones in this sample may be carry-over from other donors' samples.

For the CDR3, the DNA is TGTGCCAGCTTTGATAGCGGGGGGAGCTCCTACAATGAGCAGTTCTTC. It codes for CASFDSGGSSYNEQFF. The J gene is TRBJ2-1, the V gene TRBV12-3 or TRBV12-4; TRBD2 matches 10 bases. The CDR3 covers 16 residues. V lost 8 bases and J lost 0; bases outside the gene matches: 7.

The chain carries TRBV3-1 and TRBJ2-2; D unclear. The CDR3 runs 15 residues. V was pared by 5 bases and J by 3 bases, with 13 bases between. The germline V gene encodes CDR1 LGHDT and CDR2 YNNKEL (reference sequence). The CDR3 bases are TGTGCCAGCAGCGGCTCGGCGGCGCACACCGGGGAGCTGTTTTTT. Amino acid sequence: CASSGSAAHTGELFF.

This chain's CDR3 is CASSQSYRGLGNQPQHF. CDR3 DNA: TGCGCCAGCAGCCAGAGTTACCGGGGCCTGGGGAATCAGCCCCAGCATTTT. This rearrangement joins TRBV4-3 to TRBJ1-5, with a weak D call TRBD1 (5 bases). Trimming took off 3 bases at V and 4 bases at J, with 19 bases between the two ends. Germline values: CDR1 LGHNA, CDR2 YSLEER. The CDR3 has 17 amino acids.

The chain carries TRBV5-1 and TRBJ1-2; tentative D call: TRBD1 (5 bases). The V and J ends lost 4 bases and 8 bases respectively, with 21 bases between them. The germline CDR1 and CDR2 sequences are SGHRS and YFSETQ. The length of the CDR3 is 15 residues. In DNA form, the CDR3 reads TGCGCCAGCAGCACGTACAATGGGGGAGAATACGGCTACACCTTC. Amino acid sequence: CASSTYNGGEYGYTF. Together with reference TRBV5-1 and TRBJ1-2, the CDR3 gives the full variable domain: KAGVTQTPRYLIKTRGQQVTLSCSPISGHRSVSWYQQTPGQGLQFLFEYFSETQRNKGNFPGRFSGRQFSNSRSEMNVSTLELGDSALYLCASSTYNGGEYGYTFGSGTRLTVV.

DNA of the CDR3: TGTGCCAGCAGTGACTACGGACAGGGGGCAGAAGCTTTCTTT. Translated, it gives CASSDYGQGAEAFF. The rearrangement joins TRBV6-4 to TRBJ1-1; 11 positions agree with TRBD1. This CDR3 region has 14 residues. The germline V gene has CDR1 MRHNA and CDR2 SNTAGT. Losses at the gene ends were 1 base for V and 8 bases for J; bases not matched to a gene: 3.

This chain connects TRBV7-8 to TRBJ2-7; no clear D. The V end lost 1 base, the J end lost 4 bases, and 11 bases lay between the germline ends. The germline V gene has CDR1 SGHVS and CDR2 FQNEAQ. This CDR3 spans 14 amino acids. CDR3 nucleotides: TGTGCCAGCAGCTTAGTTGGCAGAAAATACGAGCAGTACGTC. This translates into CASSLVGRKYEQYV.

The chain combines TRBV14 with TRBJ2-7, with 7 bases aligning to TRBD1. The length of the CDR3 is 14 residues. The ends lost 9 bases at V and 0 bases at J; junction bases unmatched: 8. Germline values: CDR1 SGHDN, CDR2 FVKESK. CDR3 region: CASKRGPSSYEQYF. The CDR3 nucleotides are TGTGCCAGTAAGAGGGGGCCAAGCTCCTACGAGCAGTACTTC.

This chain joins TRBV6-2 or TRBV6-3 and TRBJ2-5; 9 nucleotides line up with TRBD2. Germline V gene lookup returns CDR1 MNHEY and CDR2 SVGEGT. With V trimmed by 3 bases and J by 0 bases, 11 bases remained unmatched. The CDR3 loop spans 18 amino acids. The CDR3 DNA reads as TGTGCCAGCAGTTATATCGGCGGGAGGGCCTTCAACCAAGAGACCCAGTACTTC. This sequence encodes CASSYIGGRAFNQETQYF.

The chain links TRBV20-1 to TRBJ2-7; 11 positions agree with TRBD2. Germline CDR1 is DFQATT and CDR2 is SNEGSKA (reference sequence). The trim removed 3 bases at V and 7 bases at J, leaving 8 bases unmatched. CDR3 length: 14 residues. For the CDR3, the DNA is TGCAGTGCTAGCGCTTCCGGGACTAGCGGAGAGCAGTACGTC. Translation: CSASASGTSGEQYV.

This clonotype was recorded a few times. The chain employs TRBV25-1 and TRBJ2-1; D is uncertain. Trimming stripped 4 bases from V and 7 bases from J, with 5 bases between. In germline, CDR1 is MGHDK, CDR2 SYGVNS. The CDR3 runs to 11 residues. CDR3 DNA sequence: TGTGCCAGCAGTGTTCCGAATGAGCAGTTCTTC. Translated: CASSVPNEQFF.

The chain employs TRBV6-6 and TRBJ2-7, with D possibly TRBD2 on 6 matching bases. Germline V gene lookup returns CDR1 MNHNY and CDR2 SVGAGI (reference sequence). V shed 0 bases and J shed 4 bases, with 13 bases lying between them. The CDR3 spans 15 residues. CDR3 bases: TGTGCCAGCAGTTACTCGCCGGATAGCGGTTACGAGCAGTACGTC. It yields the protein CASSYSPDSGYEQYV.

This clonotype was seen more than once but under ten times. The chain uses TRBV13 and TRBJ1-2, with D perhaps TRBD1 (5 bases). Deletions cut 1 base from V and 7 bases from J, with 16 bases between. The CDR3 runs to 15 residues. Germline V gene lookup returns CDR1 PRHDT and CDR2 FYEKMQ (reference sequence). CDR3 residues: CASSLAQGIQIGYTF. The CDR3 bases are TGTGCCAGCAGCTTAGCCCAGGGAATTCAAATTGGCTACACCTTC. The full variable domain, rest sourced from reference TRBV13 and TRBJ1-2, is AAGVIQSPRHLIKEKRETATLKCYPIPRHDTVYWYQQGPGQDPQFLISFYEKMQSDKGSIPDRFSAQQFSDYHSELNMSSLELGDSALYFCASSLAQGIQIGYTFGSGTRLTVV.

The table lists this clonotype with a few counts. The chain carries TRBV4-3 and TRBJ2-2, with D uncertain. In germline, CDR1 is LGHNA, CDR2 YSLEER. The CDR3 extends over 16 amino acids. The V end lost 0 bases, the J end lost 6 bases, and 14 bases lay between the germline ends. In DNA, the CDR3 is TGCGCCAGCAGCCAAGATGACACTCATCCGTCCGGGGAGCTGTTTTTT. Protein sequence: CASSQDDTHPSGELFF.

The rearrangement joins TRBV12-3 or TRBV12-4 to TRBJ2-3, with TRBD2 matching 9 bases. V shed 4 bases and J 5 bases; nucleotides not matched to a gene: 4. The CDR3 has 14 residues. CDR3 residues: CASSSLAGEDTQYF. In DNA form, the CDR3 reads TGTGCCAGCAGTTCGTTAGCGGGAGAAGATACGCAGTATTTT.

A few counts support this clonotype. The chain recombines TRBV7-3 with TRBJ2-3; 7 nucleotides align to TRBD2. In germline, CDR1 is SGHTA, CDR2 FQGTGA. The V gene end was trimmed by 1 base and the J gene end by 2 bases; junction bases not matched to a gene: 9. There are 17 residues in the CDR3. Here the CDR3 reads CASSLNPGGPSTDTQYF. DNA for the CDR3: TGTGCCAGCAGCTTAAACCCGGGAGGCCCCTCCACAGATACGCAGTATTTT.